The clone carrying this T cell receptor (beta chain) has a count of ten or more. The sample is drawn from a study of HIV-infected patients and healthy controls. CDR3 length: 12 residues. CDR1 and CDR2 from the germline V gene are MNHGY and SVAAGI. The V gene lost 9 bases and the J gene lost 6 bases, with 12 bases spanning the gap. TCRdb processed the 5' RACE reads anew with MiXCR; each CDR3 protein has one entry. The table includes around 67,000 distinct CDR3 sequences, about 17% detected once. The sequence was collected from a human donor in good health. Sequencing was done on a sample of CD4+ T cells from blood. This chain connects TRBV6-9 to TRBJ2-1; the D is unclear. The CDR3 loop is CARKVGCNEQFF. The DNA for the CDR3 is TGTGCCAGGAAGGTGGGATGCAATGAGCAGTTCTTC.